The entry that follows covers one TCR beta chain sequence. What it binds is unknown. These data are taken from a study of post-analysis software for immune sequencing data. About the study: Secondary progressive, relapsing-remitting and progressive-relapsing multiple sclerosis were among the included disease courses.

Germline CDR1 is ENHRY and CDR2 is SYGVKD. The V gene lost 7 bases and the J gene lost 2 bases, with 13 bases spanning the gap. The length of the CDR3 is 14 residues. Unique molecular identifiers were built into the TCR beta cDNA libraries. TCRdb analysed the PCR reads with MiXCR anew, one entry per CDR3 protein. The data show about 680,000 distinct CDR3 sequences, with 55% to 60% seen just once and approximately 11% held by the top ten. Study results and limitations: A handful of TRBV segments were significantly more frequent in patients than in controls. TRBV5-6, TRBV5-1 and TRBV20-1 were among these segments.

This chain uses TRBV10-3 with TRBJ2-3; weak D call: TRBD1 (6 bases). This receptor was identified in a girl aged 2 to 10 with multiple sclerosis. The sample was blood. This CDR3 reads CAIKPGQNTDTQYF. The CDR3, as DNA: TGTGCCATCAAGCCCGGACAGAACACAGATACGCAGTATTTT.